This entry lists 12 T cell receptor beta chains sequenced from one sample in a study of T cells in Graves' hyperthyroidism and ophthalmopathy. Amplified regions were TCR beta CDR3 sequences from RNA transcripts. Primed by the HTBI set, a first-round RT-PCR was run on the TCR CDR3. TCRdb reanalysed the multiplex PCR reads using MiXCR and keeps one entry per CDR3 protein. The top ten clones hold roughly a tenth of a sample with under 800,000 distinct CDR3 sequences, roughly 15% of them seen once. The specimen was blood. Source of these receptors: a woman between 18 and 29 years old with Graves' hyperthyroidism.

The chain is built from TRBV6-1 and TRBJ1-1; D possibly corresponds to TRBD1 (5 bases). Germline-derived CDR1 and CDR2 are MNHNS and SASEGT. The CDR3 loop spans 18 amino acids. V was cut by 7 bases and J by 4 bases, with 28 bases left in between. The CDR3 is CASTLSPRGGHIATEAFF. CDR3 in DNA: TGTGCCAGCACCTTATCCCCTCGGGGAGGACATATCGCCACTGAAGCTTTCTTT.

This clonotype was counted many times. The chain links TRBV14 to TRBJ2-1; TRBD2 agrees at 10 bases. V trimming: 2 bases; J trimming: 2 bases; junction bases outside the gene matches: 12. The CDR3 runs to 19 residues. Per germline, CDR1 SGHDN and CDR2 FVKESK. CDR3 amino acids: CASSQPSGSVEGPYNEQFF. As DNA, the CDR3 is TGTGCCAGCAGCCAACCTAGCGGGAGTGTGGAAGGACCCTACAATGAGCAGTTCTTC. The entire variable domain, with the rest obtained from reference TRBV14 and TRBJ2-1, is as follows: EAGVTQFPSHSVIEKGQTVTLRCDPISGHDNLYWYRRVMGKEIKFLLHFVKESKQDESGMPNNRFLAERTGGTYSTLKVQPAELEDSGVYFCASSQPSGSVEGPYNEQFFGPGTRLTVL.

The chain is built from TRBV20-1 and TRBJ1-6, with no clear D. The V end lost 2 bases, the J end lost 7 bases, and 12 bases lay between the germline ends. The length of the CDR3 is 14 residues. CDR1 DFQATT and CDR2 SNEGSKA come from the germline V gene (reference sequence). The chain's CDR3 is CSARYVTANSPLHF. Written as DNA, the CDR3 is TGCAGTGCTAGATATGTTACAGCAAATTCACCCCTCCACTTT.

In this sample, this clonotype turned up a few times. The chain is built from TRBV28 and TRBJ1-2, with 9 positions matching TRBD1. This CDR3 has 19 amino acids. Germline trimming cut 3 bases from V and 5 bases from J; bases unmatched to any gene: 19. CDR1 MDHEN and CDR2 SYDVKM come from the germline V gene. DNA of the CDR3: TGTGCCAGCAGTTTTCCGGGGCCGGGACAGGGACAAGGGGGATATGGCTACACCTTC. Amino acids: CASSFPGPGQGQGGYGYTF.

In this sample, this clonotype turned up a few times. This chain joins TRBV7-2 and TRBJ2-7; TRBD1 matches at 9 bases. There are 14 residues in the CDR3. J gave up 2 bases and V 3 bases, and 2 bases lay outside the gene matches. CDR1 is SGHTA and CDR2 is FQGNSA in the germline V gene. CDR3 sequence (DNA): TGTGCCAGCAGCTTCTGGACAGGGGCCTACGAGCAGTACTTC. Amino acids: CASSFWTGAYEQYF.

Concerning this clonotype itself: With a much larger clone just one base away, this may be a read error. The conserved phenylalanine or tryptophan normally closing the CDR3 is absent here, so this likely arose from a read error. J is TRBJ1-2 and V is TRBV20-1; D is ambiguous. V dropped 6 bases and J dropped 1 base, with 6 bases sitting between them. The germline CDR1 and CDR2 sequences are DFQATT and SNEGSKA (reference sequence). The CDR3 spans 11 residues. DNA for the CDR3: TGCAGTGCAGATATTAACTATGGCTACACCTTA. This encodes CSADINYGYTL.

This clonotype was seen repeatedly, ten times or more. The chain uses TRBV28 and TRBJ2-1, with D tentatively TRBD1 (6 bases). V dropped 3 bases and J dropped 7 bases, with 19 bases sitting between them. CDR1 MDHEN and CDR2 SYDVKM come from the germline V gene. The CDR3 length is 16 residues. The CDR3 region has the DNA TGTGCCAGCAGTTTCGGAATAGCCCCGAGGGGGAATGAGCAGTTCTTC. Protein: CASSFGIAPRGNEQFF.

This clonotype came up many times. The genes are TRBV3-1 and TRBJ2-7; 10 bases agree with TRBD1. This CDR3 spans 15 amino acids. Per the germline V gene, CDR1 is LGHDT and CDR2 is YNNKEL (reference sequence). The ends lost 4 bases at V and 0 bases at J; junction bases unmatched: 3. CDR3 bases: TGTGCCAGCAGCCGGACAGGGGGAAACTCCTACGAGCAGTACTTC. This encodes CASSRTGGNSYEQYF.

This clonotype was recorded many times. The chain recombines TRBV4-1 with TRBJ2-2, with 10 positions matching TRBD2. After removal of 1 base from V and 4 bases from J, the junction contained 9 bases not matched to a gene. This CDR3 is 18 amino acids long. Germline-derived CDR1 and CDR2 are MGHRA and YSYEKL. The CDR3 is CASSQGWIKREGTGELFF. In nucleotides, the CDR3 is TGCGCCAGCAGCCAAGGATGGATTAAGCGGGAGGGCACCGGGGAGCTGTTTTTT.

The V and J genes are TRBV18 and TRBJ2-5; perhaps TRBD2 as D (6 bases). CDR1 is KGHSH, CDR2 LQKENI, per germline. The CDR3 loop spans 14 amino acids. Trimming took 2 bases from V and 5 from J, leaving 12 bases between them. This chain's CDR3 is CASSPDRGTETQYF. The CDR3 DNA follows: TGTGCCAGCTCACCAGATCGGGGGACGGAGACCCAGTACTTC. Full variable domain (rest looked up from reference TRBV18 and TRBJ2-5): NAGVMQNPRHLVRRRGQEARLRCSPMKGHSHVYWYRQLPEEGLKFMVYLQKENIIDESGMPKERFSAEFPKEGPSILRIQQVVRGDSAAYFCASSPDRGTETQYFGPGTRLLVL.

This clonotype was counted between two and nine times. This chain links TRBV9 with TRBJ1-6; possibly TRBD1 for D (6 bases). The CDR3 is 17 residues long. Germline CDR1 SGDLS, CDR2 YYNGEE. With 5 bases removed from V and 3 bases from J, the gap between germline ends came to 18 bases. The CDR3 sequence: CASSTEGGANYNSPLHF. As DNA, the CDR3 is TGTGCCAGCAGTACAGAAGGGGGGGCGAACTATAATTCACCCCTCCACTTT.

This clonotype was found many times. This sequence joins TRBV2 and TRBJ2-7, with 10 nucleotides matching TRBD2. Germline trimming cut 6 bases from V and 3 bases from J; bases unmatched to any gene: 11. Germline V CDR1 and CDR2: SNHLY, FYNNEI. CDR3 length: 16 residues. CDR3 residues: CASSPPRAGGGYEQYF. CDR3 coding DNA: TGTGCCAGCAGCCCTCCGAGAGCGGGGGGGGGCTACGAGCAGTACTTC. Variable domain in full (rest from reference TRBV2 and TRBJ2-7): EPEVTQTPSHQVTQMGQEVILRCVPISNHLYFYWYRQILGQKVEFLVSFYNNEISEKSEIFDDQFSVERPDGSNFTLKIRSTKLEDSAMYFCASSPPRAGGGYEQYFGPGTRLTVT.